This TCR beta chain is from a study of blood T cell repertoires in COVID-19. Study as a whole: The origin of the acute and convalescent COVID-19 samples was the United States, Italy and Spain.

V lost 4 bases and J 0 bases, leaving 18 bases between the germline ends. The CDR3 has 17 residues. From germline, CDR1 is SEHNR and CDR2 FQNEAQ (reference sequence). The data were produced by immunoSEQ multiplex PCR, yet TCRdb's version contains in-frame clones alone and is incomplete. The sample includes 85,000 to 95,000 clones, approximately 87% of them seen just once. This TCR came from a human donor with acute or convalescent COVID-19. The donor label of this sample is uncertain. The chain is built from TRBV7-9 and TRBJ1-1, with D tentatively TRBD1 (5 bases). The sequencing input was peripheral blood. CDR3 region: CASSSPDRQIMNTEAFF. As DNA, the CDR3 is TGTGCCAGCAGCTCCCCAGACCGACAGATAATGAACACTGAAGCTTTCTTT.